This TCR beta chain was captured in a study of control samples from healthy donors and cancer patients. Germline assignment: CDR1 SGHRS and CDR2 YFSETQ. The CDR3 is 15 residues long. V was pared by 0 bases and J by 0 bases, with 7 bases between. Only in-frame clones appear in the TCRdb table, and some are missing; sequencing was by immunoSEQ multiplex PCR. The sample carries 160,000 or so clones, roughly 92% recorded once. This clonotype was sampled from a man aged 45-65 years in good health. Sequencing was performed on blood. The chain recombines TRBV5-1 with TRBJ1-3; no firm D call. The CDR3 loop is CASSLDNNSGNTIYF. CDR3 nucleotides: TGCGCCAGCAGCTTGGACAATAACTCTGGAAACACCATATATTTT.